This TCR beta chain was obtained from a study of blood T cell repertoires in COVID-19. About the research overall: Some COVID-19 samples were acute and others convalescent; all came from the United States, Italy and Spain. T cells, B-cell-depleted T cells, or PBMCs provided the cDNA or gDNA that served as material.

The J segment lost 7 bases and the V segment lost 6 bases, leaving 11 bases of the junction unmatched. This CDR3 has 14 amino acids. Germline lookup yields CDR1 SNHLY and CDR2 FYNNEI. In the authors' methods: Nucleated cell number was recorded as an estimate derived from reference gene primer amplification. This table comes from immunoSEQ multiplex PCR, and its TCRdb copy is limited to in-frame clones, with some not included. Clone size and V and J calls were adopted from that table, with D and trimming inferred from the DNA. The table shows about 50,000 clones, with 80% to 95% occurring only once. V usage is TRBV2 and J usage is TRBJ1-2, with 7 bases fitting TRBD1. Sequencing was performed on peripheral blood. This TCR was sampled from a man aged 50-60 years with active COVID-19. CDR3 residues: CASRGDRATPGYTF. The DNA for the CDR3 is TGTGCCAGCAGGGGTGACAGGGCCACCCCTGGCTACACCTTC.